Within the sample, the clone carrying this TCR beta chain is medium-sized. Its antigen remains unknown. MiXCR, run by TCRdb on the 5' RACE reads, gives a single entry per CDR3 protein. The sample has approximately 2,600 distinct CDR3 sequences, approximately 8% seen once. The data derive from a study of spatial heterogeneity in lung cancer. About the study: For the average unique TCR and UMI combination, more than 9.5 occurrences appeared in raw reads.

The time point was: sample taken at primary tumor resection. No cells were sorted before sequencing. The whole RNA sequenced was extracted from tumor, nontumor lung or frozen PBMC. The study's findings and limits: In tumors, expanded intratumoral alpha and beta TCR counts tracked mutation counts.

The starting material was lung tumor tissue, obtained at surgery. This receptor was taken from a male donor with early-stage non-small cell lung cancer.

The CDR3 bases are TGTGCCTGGAGAGCCACAGGGGGCTGGCCAGATACGCAGTATTTT. Protein product: CAWRATGGWPDTQYF. The V call is TRBV30, the J call TRBJ2-3; 9 nucleotides line up with TRBD1. The V gene end was trimmed by 3 bases and the J gene end by 4 bases; junction bases not matched to a gene: 8. The germline gives CDR1 GTSNPN, CDR2 SVGIG (reference sequence). The CDR3 extends over 15 amino acids.